The 10 T cell receptor beta chains listed next were all sequenced from one sample in a study of neoadjuvant nivolumab and ipilimumab in lung cancer. Generated by immunoSEQ multiplex PCR, the TCRdb table keeps only in-frame clones and is missing some. The sample has 30,000 to 35,000 clones; 92% are singletons. The specimen was peripheral blood, collected after neoadjuvant nivolumab, alone or with ipilimumab, at or shortly before surgery. These receptors were taken from an adult with non-small cell lung cancer.

The V gene is TRBV11-1, the J gene TRBJ2-2, with D perhaps TRBD1 or TRBD2 (5 bases each). Germline V CDR1 and CDR2: SGHAT, FQDESV (reference sequence). Trimming removed 5 bases from V and 4 bases from J, with 8 bases in between. The CDR3 loop spans 13 amino acids. In DNA form, the CDR3 reads TGTGCCAGCAGCCAGGGACCCACCGGGGAGCTGTTTTTT. Its translation: CASSQGPTGELFF.

V and J are TRBV29-1 and TRBJ2-1; 7 nucleotides line up with TRBD2. The germline CDR1 and CDR2 sequences are SQVTM and ANQGSEA. This CDR3 is 15 amino acids long. V was pared by 5 bases and J by 1 base, with 8 bases of the junction left unmatched. The CDR3 coding sequence is TGCAGCGTTTCCCCTGGCGGGAGTTCCTACAATGAGCAGTTCTTC. It is translated as CSVSPGGSSYNEQFF.

This chain links TRBV10-1 with TRBJ2-7, with D uncertain. Trimming stripped 2 bases from V and 2 bases from J, with 10 bases between. The CDR3 loop spans 14 amino acids. CDR1 is WNHNN, CDR2 SYGVQD, per germline (reference sequence). The CDR3 DNA reads as TGCGCCAGCAGTGAGACTGGGCCCCCCTACGAGCAGTACTTC. It specifies CASSETGPPYEQYF.

The CDR3 reads CASSLQAHSYEQYF. Written as DNA, the CDR3 is TGCGCCAGCAGCTTGCAGGCCCACTCCTACGAGCAGTACTTC. This chain joins TRBV5-1 and TRBJ2-7, with no clear D. This CDR3 has 14 amino acids. Germline V gene sequence: CDR1 SGHRS, CDR2 YFSETQ. V lost 1 base and J lost 0, with 8 bases in between.

This clone was seen a few times. This chain connects TRBV27 to TRBJ1-2; D is unresolved. V was cut by 2 bases and J by 7 bases, with 11 bases left in between. The CDR3 contains 13 residues. Germline values: CDR1 MNHEY, CDR2 SMNVEV (reference sequence). The DNA of the CDR3 is TGTGCCAGCAGTTTAGGTGTCAGCAGTGGCTACACCTTC. It encodes CASSLGVSSGYTF.

The chain couples TRBV2 to TRBJ2-3; 14 bases are shared with TRBD2. V was pared by 7 bases and J by 1 base, with 4 bases of the junction left unmatched. This CDR3 is built from 16 residues. Germline loops: CDR1 SNHLY, CDR2 FYNNEI. The CDR3 here is CASTPGLAGGTDTQYF. The CDR3 DNA follows: TGTGCCAGCACCCCGGGACTAGCGGGAGGCACAGATACGCAGTATTTT.

The chain combines TRBV5-1 with TRBJ2-7; TRBD1 aligns across 9 bases. V lost 3 bases and J lost 0; bases outside the gene matches: 10. Germline V gene lookup returns CDR1 SGHRS and CDR2 YFSETQ. The CDR3 consists of 17 residues. The CDR3 loop reads CASSSVDRGLSSYEQYF. In nucleotides, the CDR3 is TGCGCCAGCAGCTCAGTGGACAGGGGACTCAGCTCCTACGAGCAGTACTTC.

J is TRBJ2-1 and V is TRBV11-3; no reliable D call. CDR1 is SGHNT, CDR2 YENEEA, per germline. V was cut by 1 base and J by 5 bases, with 6 bases left in between. This CDR3 is built from 13 residues. CDR3 in DNA: TGTGCCAGCAGCTTAGGCACCAACAATGAGCAGTTCTTC. Protein: CASSLGTNNEQFF.

V gene TRBV28 combines with J gene TRBJ2-5; 8 nucleotides align to TRBD2. The CDR3 runs to 15 residues. The V and J ends lost 4 bases and 4 bases, in that order; junction bases with no gene match: 8. From germline, CDR1 is MDHEN and CDR2 SYDVKM. CDR3 coding DNA: TGTGCCAGCAGTTCACCCGGGGGGGGGCGAGAGACCCAGTACTTC. It yields the protein CASSSPGGGRETQYF.

This clone was recorded only once. V is TRBV5-1 and J is TRBJ2-7; D unresolved. Germline CDR1 and CDR2: SGHRS and YFSETQ. The germline V and J ends were trimmed by 0 bases and 2 bases, with 6 bases remaining between them. This CDR3 comprises 13 residues. DNA for the CDR3: TGCGCCAGCAGCTTGGGACCGACCTACGAGCAGTACTTC. Encoded protein: CASSLGPTYEQYF.